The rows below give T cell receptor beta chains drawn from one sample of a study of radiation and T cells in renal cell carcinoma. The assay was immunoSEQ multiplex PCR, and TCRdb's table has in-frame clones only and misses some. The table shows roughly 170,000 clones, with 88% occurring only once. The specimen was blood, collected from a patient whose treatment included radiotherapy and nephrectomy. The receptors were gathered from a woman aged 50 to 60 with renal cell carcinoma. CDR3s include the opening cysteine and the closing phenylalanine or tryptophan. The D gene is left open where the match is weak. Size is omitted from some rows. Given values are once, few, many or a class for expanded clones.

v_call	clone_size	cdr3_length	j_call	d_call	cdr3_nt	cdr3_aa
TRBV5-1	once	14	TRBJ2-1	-	TGCGCCAGCAGCTTGGAGGGCAGGGTAAATGAGCAGTTCTTC	CASSLEGRVNEQFF
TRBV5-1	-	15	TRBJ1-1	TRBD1	TGCGCCAGCAGCTTGGATTTGTTGCTGAACAGGGGAGCTTTCTTT	CASSLDLLLNRGAFF
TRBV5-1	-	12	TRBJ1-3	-	TGCGCCAGCTCGTGGACGGGGGACACCATATATTTT	CASSWTGDTIYF
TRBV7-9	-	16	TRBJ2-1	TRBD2	TGTGCCAGCAGCTTAGTTGGCGGGGGATTAATGAATGAGCAGTTCTTC	CASSLVGGGLMNEQFF
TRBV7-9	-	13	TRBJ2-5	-	TGTGCCAGCAGCTTAAACGGGGAAGAGACCCAGTACTTC	CASSLNGEETQYF
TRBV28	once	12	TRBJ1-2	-	TGTGCCAGCAGTTTAGGGGGGGTCGGCTACACCTTC	CASSLGGVGYTF
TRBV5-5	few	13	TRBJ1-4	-	TGTGCCAGCAGCTCCCGGGTCTATGAAAAACTGTTTTTT	CASSSRVYEKLFF
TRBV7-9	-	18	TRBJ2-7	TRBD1	TGTGCCAGCAGTACCACGGTCCCAGCTCGGGACAGGGGTTACGAGCAGTACTTC	CASSTTVPARDRGYEQYF
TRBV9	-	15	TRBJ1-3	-	TGTGCCAGCAGCGTCGACCGAAGGGCTGGAAACACCATATATTTT	CASSVDRRAGNTIYF
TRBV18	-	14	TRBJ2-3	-	TGTGCCAGCTCACATCCTGGGCACACAGATACGCAGTATTTT	CASSHPGHTDTQYF
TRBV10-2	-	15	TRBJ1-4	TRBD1	TGCGCCAGCAGTGAAACTACAGGGGGCCAGGAAAAACTGTTTTTT	CASSETTGGQEKLFF
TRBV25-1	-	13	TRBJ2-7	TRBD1	TGTGCCAGCAGTGTAGGGGGCCGCAACGAGCAGTACTTC	CASSVGGRNEQYF
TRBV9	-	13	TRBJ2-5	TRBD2	TGTGCCAGCAGCGCAGCGGGGGGGAAAACCCAGTACTTC	CASSAAGGKTQYF
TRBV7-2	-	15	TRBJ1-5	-	TGTGCCAGCAGCTTCACCGGGGGTAGCAATCAGCCCCAGCATTTT	CASSFTGGSNQPQHF
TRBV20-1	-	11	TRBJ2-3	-	TGCAGTGCTAGACGACCCGGGGCGGTGTATTTT	CSARRPGAVYF
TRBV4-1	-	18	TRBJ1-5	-	TGCGCCAGCAGCCAAGCCAATTCTCAGGGGAATAGCAATCAGCCCCAGCATTTT	CASSQANSQGNSNQPQHF
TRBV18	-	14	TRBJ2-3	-	TGTGCCAGCTCACCGTCAGGGACGGCAGATACGCAGTATTTT	CASSPSGTADTQYF
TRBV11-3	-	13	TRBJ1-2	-	TGTGCCAGCAGCGCGCCGGGACTACGGGGCTACACCTTC	CASSAPGLRGYTF
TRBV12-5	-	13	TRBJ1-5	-	TGTGCTAGTGGTGGGATAAGCAATCAGCCCCAGCATTTT	CASGGISNQPQHF
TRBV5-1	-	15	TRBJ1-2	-	TGCGCCAGCAGCCCCGGTGGGTTCGATGGCTATGGCTACACCTTC	CASSPGGFDGYGYTF
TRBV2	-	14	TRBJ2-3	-	TGTGCCAGCATGGACAGCGGGGCCACAGATACGCAGTATTTT	CASMDSGATDTQYF
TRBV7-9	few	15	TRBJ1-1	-	TGTGCCAGCAGCTTAGCGGCAGGGCCGAACACTGAAGCTTTCTTT	CASSLAAGPNTEAFF
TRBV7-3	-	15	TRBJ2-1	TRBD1	TGTGCCAGCAGCTCGGACAGGGGCAGGGTTGCTGAGCAGTTCTTC	CASSSDRGRVAEQFF
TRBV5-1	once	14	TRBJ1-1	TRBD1	TGCGCCAGCAGCTCAGGGGGGGTAGGCACTGAAGCTTTCTTT	CASSSGGVGTEAFF
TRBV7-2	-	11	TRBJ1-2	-	TGTGCCAGCAGCCGCGTAGGCGGCTACACCTTC	CASSRVGGYTF
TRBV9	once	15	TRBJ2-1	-	TGTGCCAGCAGTATGGACAGTAGCTCCTACAATGAGCAGTTCTTC	CASSMDSSSYNEQFF
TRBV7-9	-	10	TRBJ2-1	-	TGTGCCACGGTCAGCAATGAGCAGTTCTTC	CATVSNEQFF
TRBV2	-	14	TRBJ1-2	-	TGTGCCAGCAGTGAAGCGCCGGGTCTCTATGGCTACACCTTC	CASSEAPGLYGYTF